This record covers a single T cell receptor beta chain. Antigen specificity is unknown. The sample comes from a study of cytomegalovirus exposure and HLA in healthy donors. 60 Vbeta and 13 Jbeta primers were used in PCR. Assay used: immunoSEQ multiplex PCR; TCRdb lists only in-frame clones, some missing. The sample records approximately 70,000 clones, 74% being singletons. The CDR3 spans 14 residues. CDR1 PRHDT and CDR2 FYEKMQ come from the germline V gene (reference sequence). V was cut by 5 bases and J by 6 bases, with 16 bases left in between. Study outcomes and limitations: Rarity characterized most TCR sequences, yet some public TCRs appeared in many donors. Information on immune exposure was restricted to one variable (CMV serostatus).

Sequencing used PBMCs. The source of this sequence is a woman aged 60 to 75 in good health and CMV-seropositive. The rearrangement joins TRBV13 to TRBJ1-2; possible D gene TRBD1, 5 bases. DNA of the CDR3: TGTGCCAGCAGCCCCTCCGTGGGGGGAGATGGCTACACCTTC. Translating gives CASSPSVGGDGYTF.